Sequencing of this TCR beta chain was carried out in a study of shared T cell receptors in the human thymus. Profiled with immunoSEQ multiplex PCR; TCRdb holds only in-frame clones, not every one. The table has roughly 700,000 clones, over 75% seen once. The data were also submitted as part of a second study, on human thymus T cells. From that report: Corrective heart surgery yielded the resections from which the thymus tissue came. Related research reported highly overlapping thymic repertoires among unrelated individuals.

The receptor comes from a boy under three years old with a congenital heart defect. The sample comprised thymocytes.

Here the CDR3 DNA reads TGCAGCGTTGCCGTTGCCCCAGGCACTGCTAGCACTAGCTCTGGAAACACCATATATTTT. Translated, it gives CSVAVAPGTASTSSGNTIYF. The V call is TRBV29-1, the J call TRBJ1-3, with D unresolved. The germline V gene encodes CDR1 SQVTM and CDR2 ANQGSEA. CDR3 length: 20 amino acids. The V end lost 4 bases, the J end lost 0 bases, and 28 bases lay between the germline ends.